The 2 T cell receptor beta chains presented below share a single source sample, sequenced in a study of blood T cell repertoires in COVID-19. Profiled with immunoSEQ multiplex PCR; TCRdb holds only in-frame clones, not every one. The table has fewer than 350,000 clones, approximately 84% seen once; the top ten hold approximately 2%. The sequencing input was peripheral blood. The receptors originated from a woman between 25 and 40 years old who had recovered from COVID-19.

The chain carries TRBV19 and TRBJ1-1; D unresolved. The CDR3 consists of 13 residues. Per the germline V gene, CDR1 is LNHDA and CDR2 is SQIVND (reference sequence). V gave up 5 bases and J gave up 3 bases, with 10 bases separating them. The CDR3 bases are TGTGCCAGTAGTGTTGGCCGATACACTGAAGCTTTCTTT. Protein product: CASSVGRYTEAFF.

The CDR3 sequence is CASSQGLAGESSYNEQFF. The CDR3 nucleotides read TGTGCCAGCAGCCAAGGACTAGCGGGGGAGTCGTCCTACAATGAGCAGTTCTTC. This rearrangement joins TRBV3-1 (or the pseudogene TRBV3-2) to TRBJ2-1, with TRBD2 identical over 12 bases. The germline V gene encodes CDR1 LGHDT and CDR2 YNNKEL (reference sequence). V lost 1 base and J lost 1; bases outside the gene matches: 5. This CDR3 comprises 18 residues.